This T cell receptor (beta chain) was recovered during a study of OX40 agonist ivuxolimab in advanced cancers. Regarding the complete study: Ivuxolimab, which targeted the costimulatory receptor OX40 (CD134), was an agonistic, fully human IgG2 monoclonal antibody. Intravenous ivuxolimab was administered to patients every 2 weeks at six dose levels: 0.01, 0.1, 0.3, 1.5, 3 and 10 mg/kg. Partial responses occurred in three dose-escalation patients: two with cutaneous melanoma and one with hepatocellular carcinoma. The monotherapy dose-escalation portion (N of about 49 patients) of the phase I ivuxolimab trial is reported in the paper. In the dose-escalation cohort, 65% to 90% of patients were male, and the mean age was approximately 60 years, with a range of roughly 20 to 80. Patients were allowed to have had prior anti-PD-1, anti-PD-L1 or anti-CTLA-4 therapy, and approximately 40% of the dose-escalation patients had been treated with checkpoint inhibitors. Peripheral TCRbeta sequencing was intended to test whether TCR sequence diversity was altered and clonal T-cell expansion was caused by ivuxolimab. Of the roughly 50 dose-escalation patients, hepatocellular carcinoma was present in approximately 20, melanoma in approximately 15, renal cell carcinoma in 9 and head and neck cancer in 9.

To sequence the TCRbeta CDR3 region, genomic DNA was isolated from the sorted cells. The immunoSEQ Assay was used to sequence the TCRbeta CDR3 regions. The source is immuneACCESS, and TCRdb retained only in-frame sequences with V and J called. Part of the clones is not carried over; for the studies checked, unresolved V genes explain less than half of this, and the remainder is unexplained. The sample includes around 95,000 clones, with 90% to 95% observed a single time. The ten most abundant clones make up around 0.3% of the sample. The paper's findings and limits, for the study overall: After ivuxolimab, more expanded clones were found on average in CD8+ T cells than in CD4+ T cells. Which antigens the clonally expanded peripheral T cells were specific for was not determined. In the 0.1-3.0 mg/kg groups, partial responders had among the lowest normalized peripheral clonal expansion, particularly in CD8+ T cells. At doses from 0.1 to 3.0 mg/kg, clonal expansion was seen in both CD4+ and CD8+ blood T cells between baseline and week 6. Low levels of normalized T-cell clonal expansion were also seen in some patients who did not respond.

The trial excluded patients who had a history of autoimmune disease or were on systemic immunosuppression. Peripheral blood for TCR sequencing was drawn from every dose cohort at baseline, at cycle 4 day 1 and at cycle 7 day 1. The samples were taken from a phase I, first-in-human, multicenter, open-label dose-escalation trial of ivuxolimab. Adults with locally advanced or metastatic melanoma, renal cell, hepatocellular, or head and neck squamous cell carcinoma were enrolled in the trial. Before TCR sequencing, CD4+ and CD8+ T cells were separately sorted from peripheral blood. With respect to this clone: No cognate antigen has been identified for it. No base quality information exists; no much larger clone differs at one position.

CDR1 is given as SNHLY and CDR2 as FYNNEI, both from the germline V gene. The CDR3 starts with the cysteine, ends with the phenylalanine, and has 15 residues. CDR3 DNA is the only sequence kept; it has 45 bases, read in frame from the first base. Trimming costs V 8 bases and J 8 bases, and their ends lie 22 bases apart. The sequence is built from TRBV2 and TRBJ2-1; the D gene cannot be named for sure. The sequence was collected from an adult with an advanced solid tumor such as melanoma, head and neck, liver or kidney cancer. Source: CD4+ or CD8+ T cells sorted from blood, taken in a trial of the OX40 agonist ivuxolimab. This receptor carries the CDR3 CASHSDFPSSHEQFF. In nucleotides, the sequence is TGTGCCAGCCATTCCGACTTCCCCTCAAGCCATGAGCAGTTCTTC. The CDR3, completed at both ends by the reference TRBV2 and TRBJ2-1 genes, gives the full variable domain EPEVTQTPSHQVTQMGQEVILRCVPISNHLYFYWYRQILGQKVEFLVSFYNNEISEKSEIFDDQFSVERPDGSNFTLKIRSTKLEDSAMYFCASHSDFPSSHEQFFGPGTRLTVL.